This T cell receptor beta chain was documented in a study of T cell repertoires in cytomegalovirus infection. For this clonotype: The antigen remains unidentified.

The CDR3 has 17 residues. Per the germline V gene, CDR1 is ENHRY and CDR2 is SYGVKD. The junction had 5 bases not matched to a gene; V was cut back by 3 bases and J by 1 base. TCRdb used MiXCR to reprocess the reads, holding one entry per CDR3 protein. In the table there are hundreds of thousands of distinct CDR3 sequences, roughly 30% of which are singletons. The V and J genes are TRBV10-3 and TRBJ2-3, with 12 bases matching TRBD2. The receptor comes from a human donor in good health (CMV status not recorded). Some clones in this sample may be carry-over from other donors' samples. Sequences were derived from cultured CD8+ T cells from PBMCs, sampled from culture after CMV antigen stimulation. The DNA for the CDR3 is TGTGCCATCAGTGAACTGAGACTAGCGGGGGGCACAGATACGCAGTATTTT. It specifies CAISELRLAGGTDTQYF.